These 6 T cell receptor beta chains were all obtained from the same sample, sequenced in a study of beta chain features in type 1 diabetes. Notes on the study in general: Patients with Type 1 diabetes showed moderately but significantly shorter TCRB CDR3s in all four CD4+ subsets.

Their target antigens are unknown. All of the isolated RNA was reverse transcribed, so expressed TCRB transcripts were sequenced. Using immunoSEQ multiplex PCR, the repertoire was profiled, and TCRdb retains in-frame clones only, with some absent. The profile shows about 370,000 clones, around 10% of them singletons. Sequenced input: central memory CD4+ T cells from blood. All receptors derive from a man aged 25 to 40 with type 1 diabetes.

A few counts support this clone. This chain connects TRBV19 to TRBJ1-1; TRBD1 is a possible D gene (5 bases). The CDR3 runs to 14 residues. The germline gives CDR1 LNHDA, CDR2 SQIVND (reference sequence). V was pared by 6 bases and J by 0 bases, with 11 bases between. CDR3 loop: CASRRDGMNTEAFF. The CDR3 bases are TGTGCCAGTAGGAGGGACGGTATGAACACTGAAGCTTTCTTT.

This rearrangement joins TRBV10-3 to TRBJ2-5, with TRBD2 matching over 8 bases. CDR1 and CDR2 from the germline V gene are ENHRY and SYGVKD. J gave up 2 bases and V 8 bases, and 7 bases lay outside the gene matches. This CDR3 spans 14 amino acids. CDR3 region: CAIGPGGGQETQYF. Here the CDR3 DNA reads TGTGCCATCGGCCCGGGGGGGGGACAAGAGACCCAGTACTTC.

On this clone: One junction end disagrees with the germline gene, perhaps due to a read error. The rearrangement joins TRBV30 to TRBJ2-5; D tentatively reads TRBD1 or TRBD2 (5 bases each). The CDR3 totals 12 residues. The germline V gene encodes CDR1 GTSNPN and CDR2 SVGIG (reference sequence). CDR3 in amino acids: CAWNRDQETQYF. Written as DNA, the CDR3 is TGTGCCTGGAACCGGGACCAGGAGACCCAGTACTTC.

V usage is TRBV4-2 and J usage is TRBJ1-3; possibly TRBD1 for D (5 bases). V shed 1 base and J shed 0 bases, with 10 bases lying between them. Looked up from germline, CDR1 is LGHNA and CDR2 is YNFKEQ. The CDR3 is 16 residues long. CDR3 protein: CASSQGLGASGNTIYF. The CDR3 nucleotides are TGTGCCAGCAGCCAAGGACTTGGGGCCTCTGGAAACACCATATATTTT.

In the case of this clone: This may come from a read error, since a much larger clone is one base off. The chain combines TRBV9 with TRBJ1-1, with D perhaps matching TRBD1 (6 bases). V lost 4 bases and J lost 0, with 7 bases in between. The CDR3 contains 13 residues. Germline CDR1 and CDR2: SGDLS and YYNGEE. The CDR3 spells CASSRTVNTEAFF. The CDR3 DNA is TGTGCCAGCAGCCGGACAGTGAACACTGAAGCTTTCTTT.

The rearrangement links TRBV5-1 to TRBJ2-4; 8 positions match TRBD1. The CDR3 is 11 amino acids. The trim removed 0 bases at V and 16 bases at J, leaving 3 bases unmatched. Looked up from germline, CDR1 is SGHRS and CDR2 is YFSETQ. This chain's CDR3 is CASSLEGQAYF. The CDR3, as DNA: TGCGCCAGCAGCTTGGAGGGACAGGCTTACTTC.